This passage covers 29 T cell receptor beta chains from one sample sequenced in a study of CD8 T cells in Susac syndrome. Random-hexamer reverse transcription was applied to about 0.45 to 1 ug RNA. TCRdb recomputed calls from the immunoSEQ multiplex PCR reads with MiXCR, one row per CDR3 protein. This sample has 130,000 or so distinct CDR3 sequences, with around 94% found just once. The sample comprised CD8+ T cells from PBMCs. These TCRs come from a human donor with Susac syndrome.

The chain recombines TRBV4-1 with TRBJ1-2; 7 bases agree with TRBD1. The CDR3 totals 16 residues. The trim removed 0 bases at V and 7 bases at J, leaving 11 bases unmatched. Looked up from germline, CDR1 is MGHRA and CDR2 is YSYEKL. The CDR3 coding sequence is TGCGCCAGCAGCCAAGACATGGACAGGACCATCGGTGGCTACACCTTC. Protein sequence: CASSQDMDRTIGGYTF.

The V and J genes are TRBV5-4 and TRBJ2-1; TRBD2 matches 14 bases. CDR3 length: 17 residues. The junction had 6 bases not matched to a gene; V was cut back by 0 bases and J by 7 bases. Germline V lookup: CDR1 SGHNT, CDR2 YYREEE (reference sequence). The CDR3 nucleotides read TGTGCCAGCAGCTTGGAGACTAGCGGGGGGGCCGGGAATGAGCAGTTCTTC. Amino acids: CASSLETSGGAGNEQFF.

The rearrangement uses TRBV24-1 and TRBJ1-4, with 8 bases matching TRBD1. Per germline, CDR1 KGHDR and CDR2 SFDVKD. The CDR3 has 14 amino acids. Trimming cost V 4 bases and J 8 bases; bases outside gene matches: 5. The CDR3 spells CATSERTGPEKLFF. DNA of the CDR3: TGTGCCACCAGTGAACGGACAGGGCCCGAAAAACTGTTTTTT.

The gene calls are TRBV10-3 and TRBJ2-3; D remains ambiguous. The CDR3 length is 14 residues. Trimming stripped 2 bases from V and 5 bases from J, with 11 bases between. In germline, CDR1 is ENHRY, CDR2 SYGVKD. CDR3 nucleotides: TGTGCCATCAGTGAGCCGGATAGGGAAGATACGCAGTATTTT. This encodes CAISEPDREDTQYF.

This CDR3 reads CASAAAGEYEQYF. The CDR3, as DNA: TGCGCCAGCGCGGCAGCGGGGGAGTACGAGCAGTACTTC. The J gene is TRBJ2-7, the V gene TRBV10-2; 8 nucleotides agree with TRBD2. The CDR3 runs 13 residues. Germline V gene data show CDR1 as WSHSY and CDR2 as SAAADI. V lost 8 bases, J lost 4 bases, and 7 bases stayed unmatched.

The V call is TRBV12-3 or TRBV12-4, the J call TRBJ2-7; no firm D call. Trimming took 5 bases from V and 2 from J, leaving 4 bases between them. The CDR3 totals 11 residues. The CDR3 nucleotides are TGTGCCAGCAGTGCGACCTACGAGCAGTACTTC. It is translated as CASSATYEQYF.

This rearrangement joins TRBV9 to TRBJ2-2; 8 bases match TRBD2. Germline loops: CDR1 SGDLS, CDR2 YYNGEE. This CDR3 is built from 17 residues. Trimming took 0 bases from V and 5 from J; bases not matched to a gene: 9. CDR3: CASSVGAAGVVTGELFF. CDR3 nucleotide sequence: TGTGCCAGCAGCGTAGGGGCAGCGGGGGTGGTTACCGGGGAGCTGTTTTTT.

J is TRBJ1-2 and V is TRBV27; TRBD1 might be the D (5 bases). Trimming shortened V by 5 bases and J by 3 bases, and 13 bases separated the two germline ends. The CDR3 has 14 residues. Germline CDR1 MNHEY, CDR2 SMNVEV (reference sequence). In DNA form, the CDR3 reads TGTGCCAGCAGTCATCTCAGGGATGACTATGGCTACACCTTC. Translation gives CASSHLRDDYGYTF.

This rearrangement joins TRBV5-4 to TRBJ1-1; TRBD1 is a possible D gene (5 bases). The ends were cut back, 7 bases at V and 5 bases at J, with 15 bases in the middle. Germline CDR1 and CDR2: SGHNT and YYREEE (reference sequence). CDR3 length equals 13 residues. CDR3 region: CASAPGRVTEAFF. Written as DNA, the CDR3 is TGTGCCAGCGCCCCCGGCAGGGTTACTGAAGCTTTCTTT.

The gene calls are TRBV20-1 and TRBJ2-1; D is unresolved. The germline CDR1 and CDR2 sequences are DFQATT and SNEGSKA (reference sequence). The CDR3 runs to 12 residues. V lost 0 bases and J 8 bases, leaving 8 bases between the germline ends. The CDR3 region is CSARDTLYEQFF. CDR3 bases: TGCAGTGCTAGAGATACGCTCTATGAGCAGTTCTTC.

Only one count was recorded for this clonotype. The J gene is TRBJ2-5, the V gene TRBV4-3; D may correspond to TRBD1 or TRBD2 (5 bases each). The V gene lost 0 bases and the J gene lost 5 bases, with 13 bases spanning the gap. This CDR3 is built from 15 residues. Germline loops: CDR1 LGHNA, CDR2 YSLEER. CDR3 in amino acids: CASSQDLEGDETQYF. The CDR3 DNA is TGCGCCAGCAGCCAAGATCTTGAAGGGGACGAGACCCAGTACTTC.

Only one count was recorded for this clonotype. The chain is built from TRBV27 and TRBJ2-7; D tentatively fits TRBD1 or TRBD2 (5 bases each). Trimming left V 6 bases short and J 2 bases short, with 11 bases between. The CDR3 sequence is 13 residues long. Germline CDR1 and CDR2: MNHEY and SMNVEV (reference sequence). The CDR3 spells CASSGDRTYEQYF. DNA for the CDR3: TGTGCCAGCAGCGGGGACCGAACCTACGAGCAGTACTTC.

The chain links TRBV7-9 to TRBJ1-2; D not certain. The CDR3 consists of 10 residues. CDR1 SEHNR and CDR2 FQNEAQ come from the germline V gene (reference sequence). Trimming pared 5 bases from V and 6 bases from J, leaving 4 bases between. CDR3 in amino acids: CASSRDGYTF. The CDR3 DNA reads TGTGCCAGCAGCCGGGATGGCTACACCTTC. Full variable domain (remainder filled in from reference TRBV7-9 and TRBJ1-2): DTGVSQNPRHKITKRGQNVTFRCDPISEHNRLYWYRQTLGQGPEFLTYFQNEAQLEKSRLLSDRFSAERPKGSFSTLEIQRTEQGDSAMYLCASSRDGYTFGSGTRLTVV.

The rearrangement joins TRBV11-2 to TRBJ1-5, with D perhaps TRBD1 (5 bases). Trimming took 3 bases from V and 7 from J, leaving 10 bases between them. The V gene's germline CDR1 is SGHAT and CDR2 FQNNGV. The CDR3 is 13 amino acids. The CDR3 is CASSLGRRQPQHF. The CDR3 DNA sequence: TGTGCCAGCAGCTTGGGGCGGAGGCAGCCCCAGCATTTT.

The V call is TRBV15, the J call TRBJ1-2; D is ambiguous. The CDR3 is 15 residues long. V was pared by 3 bases and J by 0 bases, with 11 bases between. Germline assignment: CDR1 LNHNV and CDR2 YYDKDF (reference sequence). The CDR3 sequence: CATSSHLVPNYGYTF. The CDR3 DNA reads as TGTGCCACCAGCAGTCACTTGGTGCCTAACTATGGCTACACCTTC.

The chain employs TRBV6-5 and TRBJ2-7; 9 bases map to TRBD2. V was pared by 2 bases and J by 6 bases, with 5 bases of the junction left unmatched. CDR1 and CDR2 from the germline V gene are MNHEY and SVGAGI. This CDR3 has 14 residues. The CDR3 loop is CASSYGGGEVEQYF. The CDR3 nucleotides are TGTGCCAGCAGTTACGGCGGGGGGGAAGTCGAGCAGTACTTC.

The J gene is TRBJ2-7, the V gene TRBV19, with 10 bases identical to TRBD1. The CDR3 extends over 15 amino acids. Trimming at V came to 6 bases and at J to 5 bases, leaving 10 bases not matched to a gene. Germline values: CDR1 LNHDA, CDR2 SQIVND (reference sequence). This chain's CDR3 is CASSTLGQGDDEQYF. The CDR3 DNA reads TGTGCCAGTAGCACATTAGGACAGGGGGACGACGAGCAGTACTTC.

The chain combines TRBV24-1 with TRBJ2-3; unclear D gene. There are 12 residues in the CDR3. CDR1 and CDR2 (germline): KGHDR, SFDVKD. V was shortened by 1 base and J by 5 bases, with 3 bases between the two germline ends. The CDR3 protein is CATSDLRDTQYF. DNA of the CDR3: TGTGCCACCAGTGATTTACGAGATACGCAGTATTTT.

The chain is built from TRBV6-5 and TRBJ2-1, with TRBD2 identical over 12 bases. The CDR3 runs 15 residues. Losses at the gene ends were 7 bases for V and 7 bases for J; bases not matched to a gene: 8. Germline V gene sequence: CDR1 MNHEY, CDR2 SVGAGI. The CDR3 loop is CASNQGLAGGNEQFF. CDR3 DNA sequence: TGTGCCAGCAACCAGGGACTAGCGGGCGGAAATGAGCAGTTCTTC.

This chain joins TRBV5-6 and TRBJ1-2; D possibly corresponds to TRBD1 (5 bases). Germline assignment: CDR1 SGHDT and CDR2 YYEEEE. V dropped 4 bases and J dropped 5 bases, with 12 bases sitting between them. The CDR3 runs to 13 residues. The DNA for the CDR3 is TGTGCCAGCAGCCCCTTACAGGAGTATGGCTACACCTTC. This encodes CASSPLQEYGYTF. Combining the CDR3 with reference TRBV5-6 and TRBJ1-2 gives the whole variable domain DAGVTQSPTHLIKTRGQQVTLRCSPKSGHDTVSWYQQALGQGPQFIFQYYEEEERQRGNFPDRFSGHQFPNYSSELNVNALLLGDSALYLCASSPLQEYGYTFGSGTRLTVV.

The gene calls are TRBV12-3 or TRBV12-4 and TRBJ2-5; TRBD2 is a possible D gene (6 bases). V lost 2 bases, J lost 2 bases, and 12 bases lay in between. The CDR3 length is 15 residues. CDR3 in amino acids: CASSLSAGPQETQYF. CDR3 coding DNA: TGTGCCAGCAGTTTATCAGCGGGTCCACAAGAGACCCAGTACTTC.

CDR3 DNA sequence: TGTGCCAGCTCACCACCGGCAGTGAACACTGAAGCTTTCTTT. It encodes CASSPPAVNTEAFF. The chain uses TRBV18 and TRBJ1-1, with no clear D. Per germline, CDR1 KGHSH and CDR2 LQKENI. Trimming pared 0 bases from V and 0 bases from J, leaving 5 bases between. This CDR3 has 14 residues. Full variable domain (rest looked up from reference TRBV18 and TRBJ1-1): NAGVMQNPRHLVRRRGQEARLRCSPMKGHSHVYWYRQLPEEGLKFMVYLQKENIIDESGMPKERFSAEFPKEGPSILRIQQVVRGDSAAYFCASSPPAVNTEAFFGQGTRLTVV.

The chain couples TRBV30 to TRBJ1-2, with TRBD1 matching over 8 bases. The CDR3 is made up of 14 amino acids. In germline, CDR1 is GTSNPN, CDR2 SVGIG (reference sequence). J lost 2 bases, V lost 0 bases, and 2 bases had no gene match. The DNA for the CDR3 is TGTGCCTGGAGTGTACAGGGGGGGAACTATGGCTACACCTTC. As protein: CAWSVQGGNYGYTF.

V gene TRBV12-3 or TRBV12-4 combines with J gene TRBJ2-7; 10 positions agree with TRBD1. CDR3 size: 15 residues. The junction had 15 bases not matched to a gene; V was cut back by 10 bases and J by 6 bases. The CDR3 sequence is CATGDPGQGIPEQYF. DNA of the CDR3: TGTGCCACTGGAGACCCGGGACAGGGGATTCCCGAGCAGTACTTC.

V is TRBV13 and J is TRBJ2-7; TRBD2 might be the D (5 bases). The CDR3 is made up of 14 amino acids. Trimming removed 2 bases at V and 7 bases at J, with 15 bases between. Germline loops: CDR1 PRHDT, CDR2 FYEKMQ (reference sequence). CDR3 nucleotide sequence: TGTGCCAGCAGCTTAAATTCCGGACTCTGGGAGCAGTACTTC. Protein sequence: CASSLNSGLWEQYF.

This clonotype appeared a single time. This sequence joins TRBV16 and TRBJ2-7, with 7 bases lining up with TRBD1. Unmatched junction bases numbered 3, after V lost 0 bases and J lost 7 bases. The CDR3 is 13 amino acids. Per germline, CDR1 KGHSY and CDR2 FQNENV. CDR3 sequence: CASSQSGRGEQYF. The CDR3, as DNA: TGTGCCAGCAGCCAATCGGGCAGGGGGGAGCAGTACTTC.

The V call is TRBV5-6, the J call TRBJ1-2; 7 bases align to TRBD1. Germline trimming cut 4 bases from V and 3 bases from J; bases unmatched to any gene: 6. The CDR3 consists of 14 residues. Per the germline V gene, CDR1 is SGHDT and CDR2 is YYEEEE. CDR3 DNA sequence: TGTGCCAGCAGCGCGGGACAGACGTACTATGGCTACACCTTC. Translated: CASSAGQTYYGYTF.

This sequence joins TRBV4-3 and TRBJ2-7; D possibly corresponds to TRBD2 (6 bases). Germline CDR1 reads LGHNA; CDR2 reads YSLEER. Trimming left V 1 base short and J 1 base short, with 11 bases between. The length of the CDR3 is 15 residues. CDR3 in amino acids: CASSQAGTFSYEQYF. In nucleotides, the CDR3 is TGCGCCAGCAGCCAAGCCGGGACTTTTTCCTACGAGCAGTACTTC.

Here the CDR3 DNA reads TGCAGTGCTAGAGGGCCGGGACAGGGGGCGCCGGTTGGCACTGAAGCTTTCTTT. Its protein is CSARGPGQGAPVGTEAFF. The V call is TRBV20-1, the J call TRBJ1-1; 12 bases fit TRBD1. Germline-derived CDR1 and CDR2 are DFQATT and SNEGSKA (reference sequence). The CDR3 consists of 18 residues. Trimming took 1 base from V and 4 from J; bases not matched to a gene: 13.